This paragraph covers one T cell receptor beta chain sequence. This clone was seen only a few times. Its antigen is still unknown. Qualities for individual bases were not recorded, and no much larger clone is one base off. Reading the label with the study, this specimen's treatment or condition is: oral pan-JAK inhibitor, 5-10 mg twice daily. Lesional scalp punch biopsies and peripheral blood were collected from alopecia areata patients. PBMCs were isolated by density centrifugation and stained for CD3, CD4 and CD8, and CD4+ and CD8+ T cells were sorted on a FACSAria. Libraries were constructed by the immunoSEQ multiplex PCR assay. To provide template for TCR sequencing, every sample had RNA extracted and reverse transcribed into cDNA. SuperScript III was used to make first-strand cDNA, primed with a 2:1 mix of oligo-dT and random hexamers. A synthetic immune receptor repertoire was used to measure amplification bias, and any remaining bias was corrected computationally. The paper's data handling went like this. Raw reads were preprocessed for error removal, and CDR3 was defined according to IMGT conventions as running from the conserved cysteine to phenylalanine. To get clonality, Shannon entropy was normalized by log2 of the number of productive unique TCRs and the result was subtracted from 1. Whether each scalp clone was CD4 or CD8 was inferred by checking scalp TCRbeta sequences against the CD4 and CD8 repertoires from sorted blood. TCRdb limited this immuneACCESS table to in-frame rearrangements with V and J called. A share of clones is missing; checked studies link under half to unresolved V genes, and the rest is unexplained. V and J calls and clone size are those listed in that table; D and trimming were worked out from the DNA. The sample records 180,000 or so clones, 51% of which are singletons. The ten largest clones represent roughly 9.1% of the sample.

This sample is drawn from a study of CD8+ T cells in alopecia areata (dated by TCRdb to the late 2010s). Study-wide context: Treated patients were enrolled in an open-label pilot trial of oral tofacitinib, 5 to 10 mg twice daily, for moderate-to-severe alopecia areata. For the treated patients, the SALT score, which quantifies what percentage of scalp surface area is affected, served as the measure of disease severity. Patients stayed on tofacitinib for 6 to 18 months and then had 6 months of follow-up off drug so that delayed response and recurrence could be assessed. TCRbeta CDR3 regions were amplified by immunoSEQ multiplex PCR with 35 Vbeta forward and 13 Jbeta reverse primers. Clonality in the scalp was compared among normal scalp (n=4), patchy alopecia areata scalp (n=8), and alopecia totalis/universalis scalp (n=8). On the human side, TCRbeta sequencing was run on scalp tissue and on sorted CD4+ and CD8+ peripheral blood T cells from healthy controls and from alopecia areata patients with either patchy or totalis/universalis disease. Tofacitinib-treated patients had biopsies at baseline and at 4 and 24 weeks of treatment, with a later scalp biopsy in several patients. RNA came from the PAXgene miRNA kit for fixed scalp, the miRNeasy kit for PBMCs, and the RNeasy kit for mouse skin. High-throughput TCRbeta sequencing was used to examine T cell clonal expansion in alopecia areata in both the C3H/HeJ mouse model and human patients. The paper's findings and limits, for the study overall: Scalp clonality and the number of expanded CD8+ clones among the top 100 scalp clones were significantly decreased by tofacitinib. Many expanded lesional clones were found to persist in scalp and blood during tofacitinib treatment, and relapse after treatment cessation may be partly explained by this persistence. Compared with mice, TCR sequences shared between patients were less clear, possibly partly because of HLA diversity across the patient population. Resident alphabeta T cells in normal human skin are also sequenced, complicating scalp TCR repertoire analysis, unlike mouse skin dominated by gammadelta T cells. Lesional scalp, especially in alopecia totalis/universalis, showed higher clonality and more expanded CD8+ clones than normal scalp, suggesting antigenic drive. Because the treated cohort was small and had just a single nonresponder, larger studies are needed to establish links between baseline CD8+ expansion and response.

There are 13 amino acids in the CDR3, from cysteine to phenylalanine inclusive. CDR3 DNA is the only sequence kept; it has 39 bases, read in frame from the first base. CDR1 and CDR2 are read off the germline V gene as MNHEY and SVGAGI. V lost 5 bases and J lost 6 bases; the stretch between them is 13 bases long. This clonotype originated in a human donor with alopecia areata. This specimen consisted of CD8+ T cells sorted from blood, obtained at week 52, from a patient treated with tofacitinib. The rearrangement joined TRBV6-5 to TRBJ1-2, with the D gene not clear enough to name. DNA sequence: TGTGCCAGCAGTGCCGGGAGCCAAAATGGCTACACCTTC. Its product reads: CASSAGSQNGYTF.